The 23 T cell receptor beta chains below were found in one sample sequenced in a study of blood T cell repertoires in COVID-19. Only in-frame clones appear in the TCRdb table, and some are missing; sequencing was by immunoSEQ multiplex PCR. The data contain 100,000 or so clones, about 88% of them singletons. Sequencing was done on a sample of peripheral blood. These receptors originate from a man in his fifties or sixties with acute or convalescent COVID-19.

The chain employs TRBV13 and TRBJ1-1; TRBD1 matches 10 bases. Germline trimming cut 8 bases from V and 1 base from J; bases unmatched to any gene: 10. The CDR3 has 16 residues. The germline gives CDR1 PRHDT, CDR2 FYEKMQ (reference sequence). The CDR3 DNA is TGTGCCAGCGGAAGGGGCCGGACAGGGGGGAACACTGAAGCTTTCTTT. It yields the protein CASGRGRTGGNTEAFF.

The genes are TRBV7-9 and TRBJ2-3; D ambiguous. Trimming cost V 5 bases and J 4 bases, with 13 bases left between them. The CDR3 consists of 14 residues. Germline loops: CDR1 SEHNR, CDR2 FQNEAQ (reference sequence). CDR3: CASSPTRQADTQYF. The CDR3 region has the DNA TGTGCCAGCAGCCCCACTCGGCAGGCAGATACGCAGTATTTT.

The chain employs TRBV20-1 and TRBJ1-2, with D tentatively TRBD1 (6 bases). CDR1 is DFQATT, CDR2 SNEGSKA, per germline (reference sequence). The CDR3 spans 11 residues. Trimming stripped 3 bases from V and 8 bases from J, with 10 bases between. CDR3 DNA: TGCAGTGCTAGCACAGGGCAAGGCTACACCTTC. It translates to CSASTGQGYTF.

The chain combines TRBV5-8 with TRBJ2-7, with TRBD1 matching 8 bases. Trimming at V came to 4 bases and at J to 3 bases, leaving 6 bases not matched to a gene. Germline CDR1 is SGHTS and CDR2 is YDEGEE. CDR3 length equals 14 residues. CDR3 in amino acids: CASSRDRGFYEQYF. The CDR3 DNA is TGTGCCAGCAGCAGAGACAGGGGCTTCTACGAGCAGTACTTC. Full variable domain (remainder filled in from reference TRBV5-8 and TRBJ2-7): EAGVTQSPTHLIKTRGQQATLRCSPISGHTSVYWYQQALGLGLQFLLWYDEGEERNRGNFPPRFSGRQFPNYSSELNVNALELEDSALYLCASSRDRGFYEQYFGPGTRLTVT.

J is TRBJ1-1 and V is TRBV19, with unresolved D. V gave up 2 bases and J gave up 1 base, with 8 bases separating them. Per the germline V gene, CDR1 is LNHDA and CDR2 is SQIVND (reference sequence). The length of the CDR3 is 14 residues. Here the CDR3 reads CASSIRLENTEAFF. In DNA, the CDR3 is TGTGCCAGTAGTATAAGACTGGAGAACACTGAAGCTTTCTTT.

The rearrangement joins TRBV6-2 or TRBV6-3 to TRBJ2-3; D is uncertain. Germline loops: CDR1 MNHEY, CDR2 SVGEGT. Trimming pared 4 bases from V and 2 bases from J, leaving 4 bases between. The CDR3 spans 12 residues. CDR3 sequence (DNA): TGTGCCAGCAGTTCCATCACAGATACGCAGTATTTT. Translation: CASSSITDTQYF.

This chain joins TRBV28 and TRBJ1-5, with a possible D match to TRBD1 (5 bases). The CDR3 runs to 15 residues. The germline V gene encodes CDR1 MDHEN and CDR2 SYDVKM. Trimming cost V 6 bases and J 2 bases, with 14 bases left between them. Written as DNA, the CDR3 is TGTGCCAGCAGCCCCACCAGGGCAGGCAATCAGCCCCAGCATTTT. Encoded protein: CASSPTRAGNQPQHF.

The DNA for the CDR3 is TGTGCCAGCTCACCAATGCGCCGGGACAGGGAGAACACTGAAGCTTTCTTT. It translates to CASSPMRRDRENTEAFF. V gene TRBV18 combines with J gene TRBJ1-1, with TRBD1 identical over 9 bases. CDR1 and CDR2 (germline): KGHSH, LQKENI. V was pared by 2 bases and J by 1 base, with 8 bases of the junction left unmatched. CDR3 length equals 17 residues.

This chain joins TRBV2 and TRBJ2-2, with D hard to call. Germline-derived CDR1 and CDR2 are SNHLY and FYNNEI. This CDR3 region has 13 residues. Trimming pared 1 base from V and 7 bases from J, leaving 7 bases between. Here the CDR3 DNA reads TGTGCCAGCAGTGAAGGAGTTATCGGGGAGCTGTTTTTT. This codes for CASSEGVIGELFF.

The rearrangement joins TRBV15 to TRBJ1-5, with 7 bases aligning to TRBD1. Trimming at V came to 1 base and at J to 4 bases, leaving 4 bases not matched to a gene. The CDR3 sequence is 15 residues long. Germline V gene lookup returns CDR1 LNHNV and CDR2 YYDKDF (reference sequence). The CDR3 region is CATSRVVGQNQPQHF. CDR3 coding DNA: TGTGCCACCAGCAGAGTTGTGGGACAGAATCAGCCCCAGCATTTT.

V is TRBV3-1 (or the pseudogene TRBV3-2) and J is TRBJ1-3; D ambiguous. Germline loops: CDR1 LGHDT, CDR2 YNNKEL (reference sequence). The CDR3 covers 14 residues. Trimming stripped 5 bases from V and 0 bases from J, with 8 bases between. CDR3 nucleotide sequence: TGTGCCAGCAGCATAGTAAGCTCTGGAAACACCATATATTTT. It codes for CASSIVSSGNTIYF.

This clone was seen only a few times. This rearrangement joins TRBV6-2 or TRBV6-3 to TRBJ2-1; unclear D gene. The CDR3 spans 14 residues. Germline values: CDR1 MNHEY, CDR2 SVGEGT. V was pared by 6 bases and J by 8 bases, with 17 bases between. The CDR3 loop reads CASRPTLLSHEQFF. The CDR3 bases are TGTGCCAGCAGACCTACCTTACTCTCACATGAGCAGTTCTTC.

The chain couples TRBV5-5 to TRBJ2-6, with TRBD1 identical over 9 bases. From germline, CDR1 is SGHKS and CDR2 YYEKEE (reference sequence). The CDR3 has 17 residues. V gave up 4 bases and J gave up 4 bases; unmatched junction bases: 9. CDR3 sequence (DNA): TGTGCCAGCAGCCAACCATGGACAGGGGTCGGGGCCAACGTCCTGACTTTC. Translated: CASSQPWTGVGANVLTF.

This chain connects TRBV6-5 to TRBJ2-2, with D possibly being TRBD2 (5 bases). Germline V gene sequence: CDR1 MNHEY, CDR2 SVGAGI. The V and J ends lost 5 bases and 5 bases respectively, with 15 bases between them. This CDR3 is 15 amino acids long. This CDR3 reads CASSRRLGGTGELFF. CDR3 nucleotides: TGTGCCAGCAGTCGAAGGTTGGGCGGGACCGGGGAGCTGTTTTTT.

Here the CDR3 DNA reads TGTGCCAGCTCACCACTAAGGACTAGCGAGAGACGTCTAAGGAGCTCCTACAATGAGCAGTTCTTC. Protein sequence: CASSPLRTSERRLRSSYNEQFF. This chain joins TRBV18 and TRBJ2-1; 9 positions match TRBD2. In germline, CDR1 is KGHSH, CDR2 LQKENI. The CDR3 loop spans 22 amino acids. V gave up 1 base and J gave up 0 bases; unmatched junction bases: 19.

The sample holds one count of this clone. The chain carries TRBV27 and TRBJ1-2; 7 bases align to TRBD1. The CDR3 contains 15 residues. Trimming took 4 bases from V and 4 from J; bases not matched to a gene: 9. CDR1 and CDR2 (germline): MNHEY, SMNVEV (reference sequence). CDR3 sequence (DNA): TGTGCCAGCAGTTCCGAGAACAGGGGTCCCTATGGCTACACCTTC. Translated, it gives CASSSENRGPYGYTF.

CDR3 DNA sequence: TGTGCCAGCAGCAATTTAGCGGGGAACAGGGAGACCCAGTACTTC. Residues: CASSNLAGNRETQYF. This rearrangement joins TRBV9 to TRBJ2-5; TRBD2 agrees at 8 bases. Trimming took 4 bases from V and 5 from J; bases not matched to a gene: 10. Germline-derived CDR1 and CDR2 are SGDLS and YYNGEE. CDR3 length equals 15 residues.

The V and J genes are TRBV11-3 and TRBJ1-5; no definite D call. Germline V gene sequence: CDR1 SGHNT, CDR2 YENEEA. The V gene lost 3 bases and the J gene lost 1 base, with 16 bases spanning the gap. The CDR3 is 17 amino acids. The CDR3 region has the DNA TGTGCCAGCAGCTTGATATGCGGGGAAAGGAGCAATCAGCCCCAGCATTTT. Amino acids: CASSLICGERSNQPQHF. Complete variable domain (other parts from reference TRBV11-3 and TRBJ1-5): EAGVVQSPRYKIIEKKQPVAFWCNPISGHNTLYWYLQNLGQGPELLIRYENEEAVDDSQLPKDRFSAERLKGVDSTLKIQPAELGDSAVYLCASSLICGERSNQPQHFGDGTRLSIL.

For this clone: One junction end disagrees with the germline gene, perhaps due to a read error. Other nucleotide sequences from this sample produce the same CDR3. The V gene is TRBV5-5, the J gene TRBJ1-1; 8 nucleotides match TRBD1. The germline V gene encodes CDR1 SGHKS and CDR2 YYEKEE (reference sequence). This CDR3 has 15 residues. The CDR3 here is CASSVLDRVNTEAFF. The CDR3 DNA reads as TGTGCCAGCAGCGTGCTGGACAGGGTGAACACTGAGGCTTTCTTT. The full variable domain, completed using reference TRBV5-5 and TRBJ1-1, is DAGVTQSPTHLIKTRGQQVTLRCSPISGHKSVSWYQQVLGQGPQFIFQYYEKEERGRGNFPDRFSARQFPNYSSELNVNALLLGDSALYLCASSVLDRVNTEAFFGQGTRLTVV.

The chain employs TRBV7-3 and TRBJ1-2, with TRBD1 as a possible D gene (6 bases). V lost 2 bases and J 2 bases, leaving 21 bases between the germline ends. Germline V lookup: CDR1 SGHTA, CDR2 FQGTGA. The CDR3 runs 18 residues. The CDR3 region has the DNA TGTGCCAGCAGCTTAGCCCCGGTAGGGGACAAACTCAACTATGGCTACACCTTC. This codes for CASSLAPVGDKLNYGYTF.

The V gene is TRBV10-3, the J gene TRBJ1-1; D possibly corresponds to TRBD1 (5 bases). Germline V lookup: CDR1 ENHRY, CDR2 SYGVKD. The CDR3 runs 13 residues. Trimming removed 6 bases from V and 6 bases from J, with 14 bases in between. The DNA for the CDR3 is TGTGCCATCAGACGGGGGGATTCGGCTGAAGCTTTCTTT. This translates into CAIRRGDSAEAFF.

The chain joins TRBV7-6 to TRBJ2-7; no clear D. Germline values: CDR1 SGHVS, CDR2 FNYEAQ. The CDR3 totals 11 residues. Between the trimmed V and J ends, which lost 4 bases and 3 bases, there was a span of 4 bases. CDR3 protein: CASSSYYEQYF. In DNA, the CDR3 is TGTGCCAGCAGCTCCTACTACGAGCAGTACTTC.

The chain combines TRBV19 with TRBJ2-1; 12 bases line up with TRBD2. The CDR3 has 14 residues. Germline V gene lookup returns CDR1 LNHDA and CDR2 SQIVND (reference sequence). V lost 8 bases and J lost 6; bases outside the gene matches: 5. The CDR3 protein is CASGLAGFANEQFF. For the CDR3, the DNA is TGTGCCAGTGGACTAGCGGGGTTTGCCAATGAGCAGTTCTTC.